Sequencing of this T cell receptor beta chain was carried out in a study of T cells after yellow fever vaccination. For the study at large: Researchers used SMART-Seq v4 Ultra Low Input to prepare fractions that had low cell numbers. Study-wide findings and caveats: A small share of clonotypes appeared in both CD4 and CD8 compartments. The presence of abundant clonotypes contaminating from the bulk population was possible in FACS-sorted repertoires.

This CDR3 has 13 residues. The V end lost 0 bases, the J end lost 10 bases, and 14 bases lay between the germline ends. The germline CDR1 and CDR2 sequences are GTSNPN and SVGIG (reference sequence). Each CDR3 protein gets one entry after TCRdb re-called the 5' RACE reads with MiXCR. Of more than 300,000 distinct CDR3 sequences in the sample, 9.5% to 12% were seen once. A word on this clonotype: Its specificity is unknown.

Sequencing used CD4+ T cells sorted from PBMCs, obtained 45 days after the yellow fever booster vaccination. The chain couples TRBV30 to TRBJ2-3; no definite D call. The receptor was isolated from a man younger than 35 who received the YFV17D yellow fever vaccine. CDR3 in amino acids: CAWSVGPLKAQYF. For the CDR3, the DNA is TGTGCCTGGAGTGTTGGCCCGCTCAAGGCGCAGTATTTT.